This TCR beta chain was obtained from a study of blood T cell repertoires in COVID-19. With V trimmed by 0 bases and J by 3 bases, 2 bases remained unmatched. CDR1 MGHRA and CDR2 YSYEKL come from the germline V gene. The CDR3 totals 16 residues. Assay: immunoSEQ multiplex PCR; the TCRdb copy retains only in-frame clones and omits some. This repertoire shows approximately 160,000 clones, 85% to 90% found once; its top ten account for roughly 7%. Sequenced material: peripheral blood. This TCR was sampled from a man aged 45-60 years with active or convalescent COVID-19. The chain combines TRBV4-1 with TRBJ2-3; 11 nucleotides match TRBD2. The CDR3 coding sequence is TGCGCCAGCAGCCAAGATTCTAGCGGGAGGACAGATACGCAGTATTTT. This sequence encodes CASSQDSSGRTDTQYF.